This TCR beta chain derives from a study of CD8 T cells in ankylosing spondylitis. Study observations and caveats: A TCR beta motif of roughly eight highly homologous variants appeared characteristic of ankylosing spondylitis blood. Previously reported in reactive arthritis synovial fluid and blood were some of the motif variants. Researchers report that disease-linked clones proved CD8+ and relatively rare in peripheral blood.

Preparation of TCR beta libraries was done by quantitative 5'-RACE with molecular barcodes. TCRdb re-called the 5' RACE reads with MiXCR, one entry per CDR3 protein. The table has 250,000 to 400,000 distinct CDR3 sequences, roughly 11% seen once. This clonotype was seen many times. Its antigen remains unknown. This CDR3 has 14 amino acids. Trimming pared 4 bases from V and 3 bases from J, leaving 13 bases between. CDR1 is SGHRS, CDR2 YFSETQ, per germline. The TCR originated in a female donor with ankylosing spondylitis or in good health (not recorded which). The material sequenced was blood, either unsorted or a sorted T cell fraction (not recorded which). The chain couples TRBV5-1 to TRBJ1-2; D is unresolved. The CDR3: CASSISAPDYGYTF. CDR3 bases: TGCGCCAGCAGCATCTCCGCGCCTGACTATGGCTACACCTTC.